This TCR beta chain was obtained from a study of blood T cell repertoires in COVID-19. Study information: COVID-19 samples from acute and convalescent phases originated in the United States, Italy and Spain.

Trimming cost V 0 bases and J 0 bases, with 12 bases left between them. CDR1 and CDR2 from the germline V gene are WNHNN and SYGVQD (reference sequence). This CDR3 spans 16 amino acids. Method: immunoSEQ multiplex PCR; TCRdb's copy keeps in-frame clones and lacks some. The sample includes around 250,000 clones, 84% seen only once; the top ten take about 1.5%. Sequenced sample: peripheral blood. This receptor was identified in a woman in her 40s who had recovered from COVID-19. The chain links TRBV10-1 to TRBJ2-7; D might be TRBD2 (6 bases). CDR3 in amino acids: CASSESRGLNSYEQYF. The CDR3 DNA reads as TGCGCCAGCAGTGAGTCGAGGGGACTTAACTCCTACGAGCAGTACTTC.